This T cell receptor (beta chain) appears in the sequencing data of a study of blood T cell repertoires in COVID-19. This table comes from immunoSEQ multiplex PCR, and its TCRdb copy is limited to in-frame clones, with some not included. The sample lists about 90,000 clones, over 80% occurring once. Germline trimming cut 6 bases from V and 4 bases from J; bases unmatched to any gene: 7. Germline lookup yields CDR1 SNHLY and CDR2 FYNNEI. CDR3 size: 17 residues. The sample holds one count of this clone. This receptor was taken from a man aged 45-65 years with acute or convalescent COVID-19. Sequenced input: peripheral blood. V is TRBV2 and J is TRBJ2-3, with 16 bases identical to TRBD2. CDR3 nucleotides: TGTGCCAGCAGGCCAGGGACTAGCGGGAGGGGCCCAGATACGCAGTATTTT. It encodes CASRPGTSGRGPDTQYF.